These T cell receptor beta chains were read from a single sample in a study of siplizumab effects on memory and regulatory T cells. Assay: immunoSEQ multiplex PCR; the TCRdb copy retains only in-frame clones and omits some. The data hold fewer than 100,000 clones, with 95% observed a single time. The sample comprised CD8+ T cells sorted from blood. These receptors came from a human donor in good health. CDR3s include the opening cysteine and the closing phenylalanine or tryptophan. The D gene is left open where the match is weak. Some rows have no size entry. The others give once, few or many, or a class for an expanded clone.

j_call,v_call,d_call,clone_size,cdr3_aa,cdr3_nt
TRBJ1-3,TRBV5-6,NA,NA,CAGGVSGNTIYF,TGTGCCGGCGGCGTCTCTGGAAACACCATATATTTT
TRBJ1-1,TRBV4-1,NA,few,CASIEDNQAFF,TGCGCCAGCATCGAAGACAACCAAGCTTTCTTT
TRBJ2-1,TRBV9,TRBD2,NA,CASETSGSYEQFF,TGTGCCAGTGAGACTAGCGGGAGTTATGAGCAGTTCTTC
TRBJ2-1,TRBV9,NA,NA,CASSVAGRRDNEQFF,TGTGCCAGCAGCGTAGCGGGGAGAAGGGACAATGAGCAGTTCTTC
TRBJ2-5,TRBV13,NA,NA,CASSLESKGETQYF,TGTGCCAGCAGCTTAGAGTCCAAGGGAGAGACCCAGTACTTC
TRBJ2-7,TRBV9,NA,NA,CASSATGMFSEQYF,TGTGCCAGCAGCGCAACAGGGATGTTCAGCGAGCAGTACTTC
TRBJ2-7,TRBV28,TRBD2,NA,CASSLQRSLAESSYEQYF,TGTGCCAGCAGTTTACAAAGGTCTCTAGCGGAAAGCTCCTACGAGCAGTACTTC
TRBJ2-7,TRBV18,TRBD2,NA,CASSDTSGSLEQYF,TGTGCCAGCTCAGACACTAGCGGGAGTCTCGAGCAGTACTTC
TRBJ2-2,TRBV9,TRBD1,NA,CASSAPGQGRSGELFF,TGTGCCAGCAGCGCTCCGGGACAGGGGAGGTCCGGGGAGCTGTTTTTT
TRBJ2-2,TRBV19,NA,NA,CASSIGSGTYTGELFF,TGTGCCAGTAGTATAGGTTCAGGGACCTACACCGGGGAGCTGTTTTTT